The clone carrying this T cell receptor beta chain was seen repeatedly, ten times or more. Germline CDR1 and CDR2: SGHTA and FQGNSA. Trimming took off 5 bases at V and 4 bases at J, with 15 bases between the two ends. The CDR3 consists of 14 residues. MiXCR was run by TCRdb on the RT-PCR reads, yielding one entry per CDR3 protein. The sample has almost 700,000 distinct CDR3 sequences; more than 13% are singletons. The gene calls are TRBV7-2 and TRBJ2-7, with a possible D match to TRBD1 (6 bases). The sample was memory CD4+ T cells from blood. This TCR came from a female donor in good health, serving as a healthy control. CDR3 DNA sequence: TGTGCCAGCAGCAGCCGGACAGAGAAATACGAGCAGTACTTC. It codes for CASSSRTEKYEQYF.